The sequence of this TCR beta chain was determined in a study of shared clonotypes between healthy human individuals. Across the whole study: Donors had three CD4 naive, three CD4 memory, two CD8 naive and one CD8 memory plate apiece.

Terminally differentiated effector memory CD45RA+ cells were excluded from the naive CD8 cells, which were CD45RO-negative and positively selected for CCR7. Study conclusions and caveats: The study generally estimated greater richness for naive than memory subsets.

With respect to this clone: The antigen is unknown. Sequence at one end of the junction differs from germline and may be a read error.

The germline V gene has CDR1 SGHKS and CDR2 YYEKEE (reference sequence). The CDR3 covers 17 residues. Sequencing was at deep level. Sequencing used immunoSEQ multiplex PCR; TCRdb keeps in-frame clones, though not all of them. The data show approximately 1.9 million clones, 93% seen once. The chain couples TRBV5-5 to TRBJ2-1, with TRBD2 as a possible D gene (7 bases). The receptor was isolated from a man younger than 30 in good health. Some clones in this sample may be carry-over from other donors' samples. Sequencing was performed on naive CD8+ T cells from PBMCs. For the CDR3, the DNA is TGTGCCAGCAGCTCCCGATCGGGGGCAGGGGTACTGGCGGGAGCGGTCTTC. It translates to CASSSRSGAGVLAGAVF.